The clone carrying this T cell receptor (beta chain) was found a few times. The antigen is unknown. This sample was included in a study of T cells after yellow fever vaccination. The V end lost 6 bases, the J end lost 7 bases, and 7 bases lay between the germline ends. The CDR3 sequence is 12 residues long. Study-wide results and caveats: Detected again after the booster were most primary-vaccination clones, at 95% to 97% CD4 and 88% CD8.

5'RACE template switching added a universal primer site and UMIs to TCR cDNA. TCRdb ran MiXCR on the 5' RACE reads and lists one entry per CDR3 protein. In the table there are 60,000 to 95,000 distinct CDR3 sequences, around 7% of which are singletons. This chain uses TRBV12-3 or TRBV12-4 with TRBJ1-6; no definite D call. The clonotype originates from a man aged 18 to 29 who received the YFV17D yellow fever vaccine. Here the sequenced sample was CD8+ T cells sorted from PBMCs, taken 9 to 11 days after the first yellow fever vaccination. The DNA of the CDR3 is TGTGCCAGCAGAACATGGAATTCACCCCTCCACTTT. Protein: CASRTWNSPLHF.